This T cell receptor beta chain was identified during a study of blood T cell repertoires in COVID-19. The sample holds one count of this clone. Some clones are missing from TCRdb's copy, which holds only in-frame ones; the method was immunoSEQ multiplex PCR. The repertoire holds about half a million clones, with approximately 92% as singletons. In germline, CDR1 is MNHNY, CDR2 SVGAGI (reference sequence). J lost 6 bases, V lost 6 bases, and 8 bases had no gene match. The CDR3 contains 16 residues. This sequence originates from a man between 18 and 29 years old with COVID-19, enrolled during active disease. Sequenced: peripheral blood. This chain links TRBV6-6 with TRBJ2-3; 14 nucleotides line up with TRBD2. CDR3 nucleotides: TGTGCCAGCAGCGATCCGGGACTAGCGGGAGTCGATACGCAGTATTTT. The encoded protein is CASSDPGLAGVDTQYF.